A single sample is the source of the 2 T cell receptor beta chains below, sequenced in a study of T-cell reconstitution after alpha-beta-depleted transplantation in children. TCRbeta library preparation incorporated unique molecular identifiers. TCRdb redid the calling of the PCR reads with MiXCR, one entry per CDR3 protein. Found here are hundreds of thousands of distinct CDR3 sequences, 20% to 30% of them singletons; the top ten hold about 2.5%. The source material was PBMCs, sampled before TCRalphabeta/CD19-depleted stem cell transplant. The receptor source for this set is a girl aged 2-9 years with Fanconi anemia, due to receive a stem cell transplant.

The chain carries TRBV20-1 and TRBJ2-7; weak D call: TRBD1 (5 bases). This CDR3 has 16 residues. From germline, CDR1 is DFQATT and CDR2 SNEGSKA (reference sequence). V lost 3 bases to trimming and J lost 0 bases, with 18 bases between them. CDR3 in amino acids: CSASIHDRILSYEQYF. CDR3 bases: TGCAGTGCTAGTATCCATGACAGAATCCTCTCCTACGAGCAGTACTTC.

CDR3 protein: CASSSPGLAGAGELFF. CDR3 coding DNA: TGCGCCAGCAGCAGTCCGGGACTAGCGGGAGCTGGGGAGCTGTTTTTT. The V gene is TRBV5-1, the J gene TRBJ2-2, with 14 positions matching TRBD2. CDR3 length equals 16 residues. From germline, CDR1 is SGHRS and CDR2 YFSETQ. Unmatched junction bases numbered 7, after V lost 4 bases and J lost 8 bases.